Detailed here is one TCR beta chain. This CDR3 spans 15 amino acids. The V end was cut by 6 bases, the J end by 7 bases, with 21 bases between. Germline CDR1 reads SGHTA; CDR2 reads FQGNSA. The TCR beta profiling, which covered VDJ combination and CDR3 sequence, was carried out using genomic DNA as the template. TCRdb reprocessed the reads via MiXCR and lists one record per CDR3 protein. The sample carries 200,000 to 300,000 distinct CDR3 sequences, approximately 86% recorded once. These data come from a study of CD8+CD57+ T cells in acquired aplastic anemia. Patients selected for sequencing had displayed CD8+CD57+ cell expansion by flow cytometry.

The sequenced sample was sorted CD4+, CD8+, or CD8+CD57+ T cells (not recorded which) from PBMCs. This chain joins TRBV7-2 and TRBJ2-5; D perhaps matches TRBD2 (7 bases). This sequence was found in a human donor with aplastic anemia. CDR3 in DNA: TGTGCCAGCAGTTCTAGGGGGGGTTGGGGTGCGACCCAGTACTTC. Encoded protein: CASSSRGGWGATQYF. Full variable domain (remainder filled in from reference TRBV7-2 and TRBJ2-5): GAGVSQSPSNKVTEKGKDVELRCDPISGHTALYWYRQSLGQGLEFLIYFQGNSAPDKSGLPSDRFSAERTGGSVSTLTIQRTQQEDSAVYLCASSSRGGWGATQYFGPGTRLLVL.